Listed here are 22 T cell receptor beta chains from one sample, sequenced in a study of shared clonotypes between healthy human individuals. Only in-frame clones appear in the TCRdb table, and some are missing; sequencing was by immunoSEQ multiplex PCR. In the table there are over 2,000,000 clones, 80% to 95% of which are singletons. Naive CD8 cells were CD45RO-negative, positively selected for CCR7, excluding terminally differentiated effector memory CD45RA+ cells. Sequencing was carried out using naive CD8+ T cells from PBMCs. The source of these receptors is a man younger than 35 in good health. Some clones in this sample may be carry-over from other donors' samples.

Points on this clone: This CDR3 is also generated by other DNA sequences in the sample. The rearrangement links TRBV27 to TRBJ2-7; the D is unclear. The CDR3 has 13 amino acids. V lost 4 bases and J 2 bases, leaving 9 bases between the germline ends. Germline assignment: CDR1 MNHEY and CDR2 SMNVEV (reference sequence). CDR3 sequence: CASSYGRTYEQYF. CDR3 DNA: TGTGCCAGCAGTTACGGTCGTACCTACGAGCAGTACTTC.

V is TRBV27 and J is TRBJ1-2; D remains ambiguous. Germline V gene data show CDR1 as MNHEY and CDR2 as SMNVEV (reference sequence). The CDR3 loop spans 14 amino acids. The ends were cut back, 3 bases at V and 3 bases at J, with 11 bases in the middle. The CDR3 region is CASSLGRSHYGYTF. CDR3 DNA: TGTGCCAGCAGTTTGGGGAGGTCCCACTATGGCTACACCTTC.

This sequence joins TRBV19 and TRBJ2-4; D is uncertain. Deletions cut 8 bases from V and 1 base from J, with 9 bases between. The germline CDR1 and CDR2 sequences are LNHDA and SQIVND (reference sequence). The CDR3 contains 13 residues. The CDR3 reads CASLEWAKNIQYF. In nucleotides, the CDR3 is TGTGCCAGTCTCGAATGGGCCAAAAACATTCAGTACTTC.

The gene calls are TRBV28 and TRBJ2-3; no definite D call. The CDR3 loop spans 13 amino acids. The V gene's germline CDR1 is MDHEN and CDR2 SYDVKM. The V end lost 7 bases, the J end lost 0 bases, and 8 bases lay between the germline ends. CDR3 amino acids: CASTHGSTDTQYF. The CDR3 bases are TGTGCCAGCACCCACGGCAGCACAGATACGCAGTATTTT. The full variable domain, completed using reference TRBV28 and TRBJ2-3, is DVKVTQSSRYLVKRTGEKVFLECVQDMDHENMFWYRQDPGLGLRLIYFSYDVKMKEKGDIPEGYSVSREKKERFSLILESASTNQTSMYLCASTHGSTDTQYFGPGTRLTVL.

The chain carries TRBV6-1 and TRBJ2-7, with 8 nucleotides matching TRBD1. Germline loops: CDR1 MNHNS, CDR2 SASEGT. The CDR3 extends over 14 amino acids. The V gene end was trimmed by 4 bases and the J gene end by 2 bases; junction bases not matched to a gene: 4. CDR3 sequence reads: CASSAPQGAYEQYF. DNA of the CDR3: TGTGCCAGCAGTGCCCCACAGGGGGCCTACGAGCAGTACTTC.

V and J are TRBV7-9 and TRBJ1-2; possibly TRBD1 for D (5 bases). Trimming shortened V by 5 bases and J by 1 base, and 20 bases separated the two germline ends. CDR3 length: 17 residues. Per the germline V gene, CDR1 is SEHNR and CDR2 is FQNEAQ (reference sequence). CDR3 DNA: TGTGCCAGCAGCCACGATCGTCGGACATACTTTAACTATGGCTACACCTTC. Its translation is CASSHDRRTYFNYGYTF.

The sample holds one count of this clone. Other nucleotide sequences from this sample produce the same CDR3. The chain joins TRBV7-6 to TRBJ2-7, with TRBD2 matching 15 bases. The germline V gene has CDR1 SGHVS and CDR2 FNYEAQ. V shed 3 bases, J shed 0 bases, and the junction held 6 bases outside the gene matches. CDR3 length: 18 amino acids. Here the CDR3 reads CASSLAGTSGRSSYEQYF. The DNA for the CDR3 is TGTGCCAGCAGCTTGGCCGGGACTAGCGGGAGGAGCTCCTACGAGCAGTACTTC.

This clone appeared once. This chain links TRBV19 with TRBJ2-2; D gene uncertain. This CDR3 contains 13 residues. The germline gives CDR1 LNHDA, CDR2 SQIVND (reference sequence). V was clipped by 9 bases and J by 4 bases, with 12 bases between them. CDR3 sequence (DNA): TGTGCCAGCTTGGACGGCGGCACCGGGGAGCTGTTTTTT. Translated: CASLDGGTGELFF.

The V and J genes are TRBV2 and TRBJ2-7, with a possible D match to TRBD1 (5 bases). With 6 bases removed from V and 1 base from J, the gap between germline ends came to 22 bases. The CDR3 totals 17 residues. Germline V CDR1 and CDR2: SNHLY, FYNNEI. CDR3 sequence: CASRTPVPGQTSYEQYF. In DNA, the CDR3 is TGTGCCAGCAGGACGCCAGTCCCCGGACAAACATCCTACGAGCAGTACTTC. The full variable domain, with the rest looked up from reference TRBV2 and TRBJ2-7, is EPEVTQTPSHQVTQMGQEVILRCVPISNHLYFYWYRQILGQKVEFLVSFYNNEISEKSEIFDDQFSVERPDGSNFTLKIRSTKLEDSAMYFCASRTPVPGQTSYEQYFGPGTRLTVT.

This clone has more than one count but fewer than ten. In DNA form, the CDR3 reads TGTGCCAGCAGCTTAGTTGGGACTAGCGGCACCGGGGAGCTGTTTTTT. Translated: CASSLVGTSGTGELFF. The chain recombines TRBV7-9 with TRBJ2-2; 11 bases align to TRBD2. CDR1 is SEHNR and CDR2 is FQNEAQ in the germline V gene (reference sequence). The CDR3 consists of 16 residues. V trimming: 1 base; J trimming: 4 bases; junction bases outside the gene matches: 2.

The rearrangement uses TRBV28 and TRBJ2-1, with D hard to call. Trimming took off 3 bases at V and 6 bases at J, with 12 bases between the two ends. Germline V gene lookup returns CDR1 MDHEN and CDR2 SYDVKM. The CDR3 is made up of 14 amino acids. CDR3 protein: CASSFWRVGNEQFF. In nucleotides, the CDR3 is TGTGCCAGCAGTTTTTGGCGCGTGGGCAATGAGCAGTTCTTC.

CDR3 residues: CASSQSLGVEAETDYEQYF. CDR3 nucleotide sequence: TGCGCCAGCAGTCAATCCCTGGGGGTGGAAGCGGAGACGGACTACGAGCAGTACTTC. V usage is TRBV23-1 and J usage is TRBJ2-7; D tentatively reads TRBD1 or TRBD2 (5 bases each). TRBV23-1 falls under the ORF class, with uncertain function. The CDR3 is made up of 19 amino acids. V lost 0 bases, J lost 3 bases, and 24 bases lay in between.

The chain employs TRBV5-6 and TRBJ2-7, with 11 bases lining up with TRBD1. This CDR3 has 14 residues. The V gene's germline CDR1 is SGHDT and CDR2 YYEEEE. V lost 4 bases and J lost 3; bases outside the gene matches: 3. The CDR3, as DNA: TGTGCCAGCAGCCCGGGACAGGGGGGCTACGAGCAGTACTTC. Residues: CASSPGQGGYEQYF.

The V gene is TRBV27, the J gene TRBJ1-4, with 7 nucleotides matching TRBD1. Germline V CDR1 and CDR2: MNHEY, SMNVEV (reference sequence). This CDR3 comprises 15 residues. Trimming took 6 bases from V and 4 from J; bases not matched to a gene: 8. The CDR3 DNA reads TGTGCCAGCAGGTTCCGGGACAGAATTAATGAAAAACTGTTTTTT. As protein: CASRFRDRINEKLFF.

This clone was recorded only once. This sample also contains other DNA sequences that code for the same CDR3. The chain employs TRBV7-3 and TRBJ2-1; 8 nucleotides align to TRBD2. V lost 5 bases to trimming and J lost 8 bases; unmatched junction nucleotides: 2. Germline V gene lookup returns CDR1 SGHTA and CDR2 FQGTGA. The CDR3 totals 12 residues. DNA for the CDR3: TGTGCCAGCAGCCCCGGGGGGGATGAGCAGTTCTTC. It encodes CASSPGGDEQFF.

About this clone itself: Other DNA sequences in this sample translate to the same CDR3. This chain uses TRBV6-6 with TRBJ2-7, with 11 nucleotides matching TRBD2. With 5 bases clipped from V and 4 bases from J, the junction kept 4 bases outside the gene matches. The CDR3 covers 14 residues. Germline values: CDR1 MNHNY, CDR2 SVGAGI (reference sequence). The CDR3 sequence: CASSPLAGGYEQYF. As DNA, the CDR3 is TGTGCCAGCAGTCCGCTAGCGGGAGGTTACGAGCAGTACTTC.

This chain's CDR3 is CASSQGRRSLSGNTIYF. CDR3 sequence (DNA): TGCGCCAGCAGCCAAGGAAGACGGAGCCTCTCTGGAAACACCATATATTTT. The chain links TRBV4-1 to TRBJ1-3, with D uncertain. The CDR3 covers 17 residues. The V end was cut by 1 base, the J end by 0 bases, with 13 bases between. Germline lookup yields CDR1 MGHRA and CDR2 YSYEKL.

As concerns this clone: Different DNA sequences within this sample yield the same CDR3. This chain uses TRBV28 with TRBJ2-7; the match to TRBD2 covers 7 bases. The V and J ends lost 2 bases and 1 base, in that order; junction bases with no gene match: 2. Germline V gene lookup returns CDR1 MDHEN and CDR2 SYDVKM. The length of the CDR3 is 14 residues. The CDR3 region is CASSLKAGSYEQYF. CDR3 nucleotides: TGTGCCAGCAGTTTAAAAGCGGGATCCTACGAGCAGTACTTC. The full variable domain, rest sourced from reference TRBV28 and TRBJ2-7, is DVKVTQSSRYLVKRTGEKVFLECVQDMDHENMFWYRQDPGLGLRLIYFSYDVKMKEKGDIPEGYSVSREKKERFSLILESASTNQTSMYLCASSLKAGSYEQYFGPGTRLTVT.

The gene calls are TRBV18 and TRBJ2-7; a possible D gene is TRBD1 (5 bases). Germline V gene lookup returns CDR1 KGHSH and CDR2 LQKENI. V was shortened by 3 bases and J by 12 bases, with 21 bases between the two germline ends. The CDR3 consists of 14 residues. CDR3 residues: CASSPPDKFTTRYF. CDR3 coding DNA: TGTGCCAGCTCACCGCCGGACAAATTCACAACAAGGTACTTC.

This chain joins TRBV7-9 and TRBJ2-5; possible D gene TRBD1, 6 bases. Germline V lookup: CDR1 SEHNR, CDR2 FQNEAQ (reference sequence). The CDR3 contains 14 residues. The V end was cut by 5 bases, the J end by 4 bases, with 14 bases between. CDR3 sequence (DNA): TGTGCCAGCAGCCCTCCATTAGGGGGAGAGACCCAGTACTTC. Amino acids: CASSPPLGGETQYF.

The sample holds one count of this clone. The same CDR3 is also encoded by other DNA sequences in this sample. The V call is TRBV29-1, the J call TRBJ2-1, with TRBD2 matching over 10 bases. Trimming took 5 bases from V and 4 from J; bases not matched to a gene: 2. CDR1 SQVTM and CDR2 ANQGSEA come from the germline V gene. CDR3 length equals 13 residues. The CDR3 coding sequence is TGCAGCGTTAGGACTAGCGGATACAATGAGCAGTTCTTC. It encodes CSVRTSGYNEQFF.

The CDR3: CASRGLAGRYEQYF. The CDR3 nucleotides are TGTGCCAGCAGAGGACTAGCGGGACGCTACGAGCAGTACTTC. The gene calls are TRBV2 and TRBJ2-7; 12 nucleotides align to TRBD2. V lost 6 bases, J lost 3 bases, and 3 bases stayed unmatched. There are 14 residues in the CDR3. Germline CDR1 reads SNHLY; CDR2 reads FYNNEI.